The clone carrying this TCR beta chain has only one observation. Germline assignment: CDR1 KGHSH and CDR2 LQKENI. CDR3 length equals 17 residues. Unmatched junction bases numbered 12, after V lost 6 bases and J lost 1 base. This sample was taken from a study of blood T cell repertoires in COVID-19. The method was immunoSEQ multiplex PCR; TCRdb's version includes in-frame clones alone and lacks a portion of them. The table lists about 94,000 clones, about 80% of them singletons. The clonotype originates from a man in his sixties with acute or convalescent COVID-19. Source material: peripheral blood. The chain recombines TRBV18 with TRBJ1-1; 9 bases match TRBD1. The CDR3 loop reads CASSPPGQGGRNTEAFF. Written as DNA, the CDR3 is TGTGCCAGCTCGCCGCCGGGACAGGGCGGACGGAACACTGAAGCTTTCTTT.